Detailed here is one TCR beta chain. Method: immunoSEQ multiplex PCR; TCRdb's copy keeps in-frame clones and lacks some. Here the sample spans roughly 80,000 clones, roughly 90% being singletons. The data were obtained in a study of glioma-infiltrating T cells after dendritic cell vaccination. Study summary: Glioblastoma patients came from Phase I and II dendritic cell vaccination trials. At biweekly intervals, patients got three intradermal dendritic cell vaccine injections.

The CDR3 contains 16 residues. Per the germline V gene, CDR1 is SGHDT and CDR2 is YYEEEE. V shed 4 bases, J shed 3 bases, and the junction held 11 bases outside the gene matches. The J gene is TRBJ2-7, the V gene TRBV5-6, with 9 nucleotides matching TRBD1. Specimen: blood, collected before dendritic cell vaccination. This sequence originates from a human donor with glioblastoma. The CDR3 nucleotides are TGTGCCAGCAGCCAAATCCCGGGACAGGGAGTCTACGAGCAGTACTTC. This gives the protein CASSQIPGQGVYEQYF. Full variable domain (remainder filled in from reference TRBV5-6 and TRBJ2-7): DAGVTQSPTHLIKTRGQQVTLRCSPKSGHDTVSWYQQALGQGPQFIFQYYEEEERQRGNFPDRFSGHQFPNYSSELNVNALLLGDSALYLCASSQIPGQGVYEQYFGPGTRLTVT.